One sample yielded the 17 T cell receptor beta chains listed below, sequenced in a study of a mutant IDH1 vaccine in newly diagnosed glioma (TCRdb year 2021). The method behind the library was the immunoSEQ multiplex PCR assay. Held by TCRdb, this immuneACCESS table contains in-frame sequences only and omits some clones. Under half of the omission traces to an unresolved V gene where checked; the cause of the rest is unknown. This sample is represented by 30,000 to 40,000 clones; around 80% of them were singletons. The ten largest make up 3% to 3.5% of the sample. In light of the paper, this sample's time point label describes: week 35, safety follow-up. Each vaccine dose was 300 ug of a 20-mer mutant IDH1 peptide in Montanide, given subcutaneously with topical imiquimod. These receptors lack a known antigen. Specimen: PBMCs, collected from a glioma patient whose treatment included an IDH1 peptide vaccine. Source of these receptors: a man aged 35 to 55 with glioma. Some clones in this sample may be carry-over from other donors' samples.

The chain employs TRBV7-8 and TRBJ1-6; tentative D call: TRBD1 (6 bases). The germline V gene encodes CDR1 SGHVS and CDR2 FQNEAQ. Trimming removed 3 bases from V and 9 bases from J, with 18 bases in between. This CDR3 has 16 amino acids. The CDR3 reads CASSLGQGSLGSPLHF. The CDR3 nucleotides are TGTGCCAGCAGCTTGGGGCAGGGGTCTTTAGGTTCACCCCTCCACTTT.

The chain is built from TRBV4-1 and TRBJ1-4, with D perhaps matching TRBD1 (5 bases). Germline CDR1 is MGHRA and CDR2 is YSYEKL. The CDR3 runs to 17 residues. Trimming removed 2 bases at V and 7 bases at J, with 20 bases between. This CDR3 is CASSQQLTGTVGEKLFF. Here the CDR3 DNA reads TGCGCCAGCAGCCAACAGTTGACCGGGACGGTTGGTGAAAAACTGTTTTTT.

The CDR3 DNA sequence: TGTGCCAGCAGCCGCAACGGGGGCGATAACTATGGCTACACCTTC. Protein sequence: CASSRNGGDNYGYTF. This chain links TRBV7-2 with TRBJ1-2; possible D gene TRBD1, 6 bases. This CDR3 contains 15 residues. With 5 bases removed from V and 1 base from J, the gap between germline ends came to 14 bases. CDR1 is SGHTA and CDR2 is FQGNSA in the germline V gene.

In its sample, this clone was seen once. The chain joins TRBV5-1 to TRBJ1-5; weak D call: TRBD1 (6 bases). CDR3 length: 15 residues. Deletions cut 4 bases from V and 4 bases from J, with 15 bases between. The germline CDR1 and CDR2 sequences are SGHRS and YFSETQ. CDR3 amino acids: CASSPDLGGNQPQHF. As DNA, the CDR3 is TGCGCCAGCAGCCCGGATTTAGGGGGGAATCAGCCCCAGCATTTT. Full variable domain (rest looked up from reference TRBV5-1 and TRBJ1-5): KAGVTQTPRYLIKTRGQQVTLSCSPISGHRSVSWYQQTPGQGLQFLFEYFSETQRNKGNFPGRFSGRQFSNSRSEMNVSTLELGDSALYLCASSPDLGGNQPQHFGDGTRLSIL.

This chain links TRBV2 with TRBJ2-5; 8 bases are shared with TRBD2. CDR3 length equals 14 residues. V shed 2 bases and J 4 bases; nucleotides not matched to a gene: 3. The germline gives CDR1 SNHLY, CDR2 FYNNEI. CDR3 amino acids: CASSETAGAETQYF. The CDR3 coding sequence is TGTGCCAGCAGTGAAACAGCGGGGGCAGAGACCCAGTACTTC.

This chain joins TRBV18 and TRBJ1-1; 9 positions match TRBD1. Germline lookup yields CDR1 KGHSH and CDR2 LQKENI. The V and J ends lost 3 bases and 6 bases, in that order; junction bases with no gene match: 8. The CDR3 extends over 15 amino acids. The CDR3 loop is CASSPIYRGPAEAFF. Here the CDR3 DNA reads TGTGCCAGCTCACCTATATACAGGGGGCCGGCTGAAGCTTTCTTT.

The chain combines TRBV7-2 with TRBJ1-5; tentative D call: TRBD1 (5 bases). Trimming took off 5 bases at V and 8 bases at J, with 16 bases between the two ends. This CDR3 has 14 residues. Germline V CDR1 and CDR2: SGHTA, FQGNSA. CDR3 sequence reads: CASSTQDWGKPQHF. As DNA, the CDR3 is TGTGCCAGCAGCACACAGGACTGGGGGAAGCCCCAGCATTTT. Together with reference TRBV7-2 and TRBJ1-5, the CDR3 gives the full variable domain: GAGVSQSPSNKVTEKGKDVELRCDPISGHTALYWYRQSLGQGLEFLIYFQGNSAPDKSGLPSDRFSAERTGGSVSTLTIQRTQQEDSAVYLCASSTQDWGKPQHFGDGTRLSIL.

CDR3 protein: CAITDSYEQYF. CDR3 sequence (DNA): TGTGCCATCACCGATTCCTACGAGCAGTACTTC. The gene calls are TRBV10-3 and TRBJ2-7; D ambiguous. This CDR3 contains 11 residues. From germline, CDR1 is ENHRY and CDR2 SYGVKD. The V and J ends lost 7 bases and 1 base respectively, with 5 bases between them.

The gene calls are TRBV6-1 and TRBJ1-5; D remains unclear. Deletions cut 5 bases from V and 6 bases from J, with 14 bases between. Per the germline V gene, CDR1 is MNHNS and CDR2 is SASEGT. CDR3 length equals 14 residues. The CDR3: CASSLGTLFQPQHF. CDR3 nucleotides: TGTGCCAGCAGTCTGGGCACTCTATTTCAGCCCCAGCATTTT.

V usage is TRBV19 and J usage is TRBJ1-5; weak D call: TRBD1 (6 bases). CDR1 and CDR2 from the germline V gene are LNHDA and SQIVND (reference sequence). V was pared by 0 bases and J by 4 bases, with 13 bases between. This CDR3 is built from 16 residues. The CDR3 is CASSIDQGTFNQPQHF. The CDR3 nucleotides read TGTGCCAGTAGTATAGATCAGGGGACTTTTAATCAGCCCCAGCATTTT.

This clone was seen a single time. V is TRBV4-3 and J is TRBJ2-5, with D unclear. The germline V gene has CDR1 LGHNA and CDR2 YSLEER. V dropped 0 bases and J dropped 10 bases, with 9 bases sitting between them. The CDR3 runs 12 residues. The CDR3 sequence: CASSQDRAVQYF. The CDR3 DNA is TGCGCCAGCAGCCAAGATCGGGCAGTCCAGTACTTC.

Comment on this clone: The CDR3 does not close with the conserved phenylalanine or tryptophan, likely indicating a read error. This chain links TRBV30 with TRBJ1-5, with no clear D. The length of the CDR3 is 13 residues. Germline loops: CDR1 GTSNPN, CDR2 SVGIG (reference sequence). The V end lost 3 bases, the J end lost 8 bases, and 14 bases lay between the germline ends. Here the CDR3 reads CAWSRDLREPQHL. The CDR3 coding sequence is TGTGCCTGGAGCAGAGACCTAAGGGAGCCCCAGCATCTT.

CDR3 DNA: TGTGCCAGCAGCTTACGACAGGGTAAAGGGGCTAGCGAAAAACTGTTTTTT. It codes for CASSLRQGKGASEKLFF. The chain is built from TRBV7-9 and TRBJ1-4, with TRBD1 identical over 7 bases. Germline V gene sequence: CDR1 SEHNR, CDR2 FQNEAQ (reference sequence). V shed 2 bases, J shed 8 bases, and the junction held 14 bases outside the gene matches. The CDR3 covers 17 residues.

This chain links TRBV5-4 with TRBJ2-3, with D tentatively TRBD1 (6 bases). Germline assignment: CDR1 SGHNT and CDR2 YYREEE (reference sequence). The CDR3 is 18 amino acids. The ends were cut back, 0 bases at V and 4 bases at J, with 21 bases in the middle. This CDR3 is CASSLDGTSDPLPDTQYF. CDR3 bases: TGTGCCAGCAGCTTGGATGGGACATCCGATCCTTTGCCAGATACGCAGTATTTT.

The CDR3 here is CASSSWTRGSTEAFF. CDR3 coding DNA: TGTGCCAGCAGTTCCTGGACCCGAGGTAGCACTGAAGCTTTCTTT. The rearrangement joins TRBV6-1 to TRBJ1-1; no definite D call. V was trimmed by 5 bases and J by 4 bases, leaving 17 bases between them. The CDR3 sequence is 15 residues long. Germline V gene data show CDR1 as MNHNS and CDR2 as SASEGT.

V gene TRBV6-1 combines with J gene TRBJ1-3; D may be TRBD1 (6 bases). With 2 bases removed from V and 4 bases from J, the gap between germline ends came to 12 bases. This CDR3 comprises 15 residues. In germline, CDR1 is MNHNS, CDR2 SASEGT. Written as DNA, the CDR3 is TGTGCCAGCAGTGAAATTGAGGGGGAGGGAAACACCATATATTTT. Its translation is CASSEIEGEGNTIYF.

The chain is built from TRBV15 and TRBJ1-6, with D perhaps TRBD1 (5 bases). Germline lookup yields CDR1 LNHNV and CDR2 YYDKDF (reference sequence). This CDR3 contains 15 residues. V dropped 4 bases and J dropped 10 bases, with 17 bases sitting between them. The CDR3 bases are TGTGCCACCAGCACAAATCTCAGGGCATTATCACCCCTCCACTTT. Encoded protein: CATSTNLRALSPLHF.